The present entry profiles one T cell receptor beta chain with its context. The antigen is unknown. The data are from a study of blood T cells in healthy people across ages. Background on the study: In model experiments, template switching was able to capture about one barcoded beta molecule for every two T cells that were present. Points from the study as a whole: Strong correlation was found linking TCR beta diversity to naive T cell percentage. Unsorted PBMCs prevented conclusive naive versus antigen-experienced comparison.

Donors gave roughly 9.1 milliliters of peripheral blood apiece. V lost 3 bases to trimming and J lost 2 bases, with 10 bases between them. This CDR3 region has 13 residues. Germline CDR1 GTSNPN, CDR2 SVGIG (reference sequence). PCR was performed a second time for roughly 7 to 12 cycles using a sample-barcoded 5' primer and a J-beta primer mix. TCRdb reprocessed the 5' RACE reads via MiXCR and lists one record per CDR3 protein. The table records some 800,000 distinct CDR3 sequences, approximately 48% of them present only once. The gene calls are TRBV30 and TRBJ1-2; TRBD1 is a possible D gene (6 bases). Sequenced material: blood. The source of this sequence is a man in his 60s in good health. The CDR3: CAWSTDRNYGYTF. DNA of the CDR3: TGTGCCTGGAGCACGGACAGAAACTATGGCTACACCTTC.